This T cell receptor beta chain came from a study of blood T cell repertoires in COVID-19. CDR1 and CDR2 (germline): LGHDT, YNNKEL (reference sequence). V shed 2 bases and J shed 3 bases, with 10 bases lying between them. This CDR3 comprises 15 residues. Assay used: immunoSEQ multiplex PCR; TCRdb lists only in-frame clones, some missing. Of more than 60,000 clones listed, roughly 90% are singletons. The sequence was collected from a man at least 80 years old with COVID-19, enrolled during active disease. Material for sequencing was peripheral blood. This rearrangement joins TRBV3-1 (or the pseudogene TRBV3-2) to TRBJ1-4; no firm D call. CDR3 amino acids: CASSQRPPANEKLFF. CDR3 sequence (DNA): TGTGCCAGCAGCCAACGCCCGCCGGCTAATGAAAAACTGTTTTTT.